This passage covers 10 T cell receptor beta chains from one sample sequenced in a study of blood T cell repertoires in COVID-19. The repertoire was sequenced with immunoSEQ multiplex PCR; TCRdb's copy has only in-frame clones and lacks some. The sample has some 140,000 clones, around 85% seen once. Source material: peripheral blood. The receptors stem from a man aged 55 to 70 with COVID-19, enrolled during active disease.

The rearrangement links TRBV6-6 to TRBJ2-1, with 9 nucleotides matching TRBD2. CDR3 length equals 18 residues. From germline, CDR1 is MNHNY and CDR2 SVGAGI (reference sequence). The J segment lost 5 bases and the V segment lost 5 bases, leaving 16 bases of the junction unmatched. CDR3: CASSPHILLAGRNNEQFF. The CDR3 nucleotides read TGTGCCAGCAGTCCCCACATCCTTCTAGCGGGGAGAAACAATGAGCAGTTCTTC.

The chain carries TRBV19 and TRBJ1-4, with 8 bases aligning to TRBD1. The length of the CDR3 is 15 residues. Trimming at V came to 3 bases and at J to 1 base, leaving 1 base not matched to a gene. CDR1 is LNHDA, CDR2 SQIVND, per germline (reference sequence). The DNA of the CDR3 is TGTGCCAGTAGTATCGACAGGGGAACTAATGAAAAACTGTTTTTT. It yields the protein CASSIDRGTNEKLFF.

This clone was recorded only once. The chain uses TRBV5-5 and TRBJ2-4; D unresolved. Germline V gene lookup returns CDR1 SGHKS and CDR2 YYEKEE (reference sequence). The V and J ends lost 0 bases and 6 bases respectively, with 10 bases between them. The CDR3 length is 14 residues. The CDR3 sequence is CASSLEVPGNIQYF. The CDR3 DNA reads as TGTGCCAGCAGCTTGGAGGTGCCGGGAAACATTCAGTACTTC.

The J gene is TRBJ2-1, the V gene TRBV9, with TRBD2 matching 7 bases. Germline trimming cut 2 bases from V and 7 bases from J; bases unmatched to any gene: 15. Germline assignment: CDR1 SGDLS and CDR2 YYNGEE. This CDR3 is built from 17 residues. The CDR3 sequence: CASSVSFELRERNEQFF. The DNA of the CDR3 is TGTGCCAGCAGCGTTAGTTTTGAGTTGCGGGAGAGGAATGAGCAGTTCTTC. Full variable domain (missing parts from reference TRBV9 and TRBJ2-1): DSGVTQTPKHLITATGQRVTLRCSPRSGDLSVYWYQQSLDQGLQFLIQYYNGEERAKGNILERFSAQQFPDLHSELNLSSLELGDSALYFCASSVSFELRERNEQFFGPGTRLTVL.

This chain uses TRBV5-1 with TRBJ2-1; 7 bases line up with TRBD1. CDR3 length: 13 amino acids. Germline loops: CDR1 SGHRS, CDR2 YFSETQ. V shed 4 bases, J shed 9 bases, and the junction held 7 bases outside the gene matches. CDR3 coding DNA: TGCGCCAGCAGCGAGATGGGACAGACTGAGCAGTTCTTC. Its protein product is CASSEMGQTEQFF.

This chain links TRBV6-9 with TRBJ1-1; D is perhaps TRBD1 (5 bases). CDR1 and CDR2 from the germline V gene are MNHGY and SVAAGI. Trimming removed 7 bases at V and 4 bases at J, with 10 bases between. The CDR3 is 12 amino acids. CDR3 DNA: TGTGCCAGCATAGGGGTGGGCACTGAAGCTTTCTTT. As protein: CASIGVGTEAFF.

This CDR3 is CASSGPGLPTDTQYF. For the CDR3, the DNA is TGTGCCAGTAGCGGACCGGGACTGCCCACAGATACGCAGTATTTT. The chain uses TRBV19 and TRBJ2-3; tentatively, D is TRBD2 (6 bases). The ends were cut back, 6 bases at V and 2 bases at J, with 15 bases in the middle. The CDR3 has 15 amino acids. The germline CDR1 and CDR2 sequences are LNHDA and SQIVND (reference sequence).

The V and J genes are TRBV19 and TRBJ1-3; D ambiguous. From germline, CDR1 is LNHDA and CDR2 SQIVND (reference sequence). CDR3 length: 13 amino acids. Trimming left V 6 bases short and J 0 bases short, with 6 bases between. The CDR3 loop is CASSDYSGNTIYF. The DNA of the CDR3 is TGTGCCAGTAGCGACTACTCTGGAAACACCATATATTTT.

The chain is built from TRBV10-2 and TRBJ1-2; tentative D call: TRBD1 (6 bases). This CDR3 is built from 13 residues. Trimming took 3 bases from V and 4 from J, leaving 9 bases between them. Germline V gene lookup returns CDR1 WSHSY and CDR2 SAAADI. The DNA for the CDR3 is TGCGCCAGCAGTGAACAGGGCAGCTATGGCTACACCTTC. It codes for CASSEQGSYGYTF.

There are a few counts of this clone. This chain uses TRBV18 with TRBJ2-1; D uncertain. With 2 bases removed from V and 9 bases from J, the gap between germline ends came to 8 bases. Germline V gene lookup returns CDR1 KGHSH and CDR2 LQKENI. The CDR3 consists of 12 residues. The CDR3 DNA is TGTGCCAGCTCACCATCAGGTTCTGAGCAGTTCTTC. Translated, it gives CASSPSGSEQFF. The whole variable domain, filled in from reference TRBV18 and TRBJ2-1, reads NAGVMQNPRHLVRRRGQEARLRCSPMKGHSHVYWYRQLPEEGLKFMVYLQKENIIDESGMPKERFSAEFPKEGPSILRIQQVVRGDSAAYFCASSPSGSEQFFGPGTRLTVL.